This T cell receptor beta chain appears in the sequencing data of a study of T cells in Graves' hyperthyroidism and ophthalmopathy. Overall study findings and caveats: Model-based prediction identified ophthalmopathy a median approximately 6 months prior to its onset. Ophthalmopathy could be told apart from stable hyperthyroidism with a 13 V-J model.

This clonotype was recorded at least ten times. The target antigen is unknown. CDR3 length: 13 residues. The V gene lost 6 bases and the J gene lost 3 bases, with 14 bases spanning the gap. CDR1 is SQVTM, CDR2 ANQGSEA, per germline. Using RNA transcripts as the source, TCR beta CDR3 regions were amplified. RT-PCR in the first round (using the HTBI primer set) targeted the TCR CDR3. TCRdb processed the multiplex PCR reads anew with MiXCR; each CDR3 protein has one entry. The sample consists of 700,000 to 850,000 distinct CDR3 sequences, 30% to 40% of them appearing once. V and J are TRBV29-1 and TRBJ1-1, with a weak D call TRBD1 (5 bases). The receptor's source is a middle-aged woman with Graves' hyperthyroidism. What was sequenced was blood. The CDR3 loop is CSVVTDTHTEAFF. In nucleotides, the CDR3 is TGCAGCGTCGTGACAGATACCCACACTGAAGCTTTCTTT.